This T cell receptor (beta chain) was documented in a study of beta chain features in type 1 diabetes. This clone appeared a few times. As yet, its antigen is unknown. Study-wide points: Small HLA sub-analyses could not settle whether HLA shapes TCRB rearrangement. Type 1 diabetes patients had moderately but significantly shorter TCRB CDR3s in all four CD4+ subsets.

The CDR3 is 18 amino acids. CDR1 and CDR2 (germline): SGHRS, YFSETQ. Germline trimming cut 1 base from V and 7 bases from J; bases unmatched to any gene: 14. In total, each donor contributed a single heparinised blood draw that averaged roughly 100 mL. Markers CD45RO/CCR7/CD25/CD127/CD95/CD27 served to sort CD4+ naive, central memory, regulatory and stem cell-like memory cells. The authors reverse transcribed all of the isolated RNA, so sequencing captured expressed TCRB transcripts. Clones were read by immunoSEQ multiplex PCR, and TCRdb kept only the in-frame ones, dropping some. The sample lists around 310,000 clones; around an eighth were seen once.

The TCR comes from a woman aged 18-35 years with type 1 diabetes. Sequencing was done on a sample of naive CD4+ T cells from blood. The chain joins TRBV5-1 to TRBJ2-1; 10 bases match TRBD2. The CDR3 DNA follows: TGCGCCAGCAGCTTGAGTGTGAGCGGGAGGGCCATTAGGAATGAGCAGTTCTTC. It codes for CASSLSVSGRAIRNEQFF.